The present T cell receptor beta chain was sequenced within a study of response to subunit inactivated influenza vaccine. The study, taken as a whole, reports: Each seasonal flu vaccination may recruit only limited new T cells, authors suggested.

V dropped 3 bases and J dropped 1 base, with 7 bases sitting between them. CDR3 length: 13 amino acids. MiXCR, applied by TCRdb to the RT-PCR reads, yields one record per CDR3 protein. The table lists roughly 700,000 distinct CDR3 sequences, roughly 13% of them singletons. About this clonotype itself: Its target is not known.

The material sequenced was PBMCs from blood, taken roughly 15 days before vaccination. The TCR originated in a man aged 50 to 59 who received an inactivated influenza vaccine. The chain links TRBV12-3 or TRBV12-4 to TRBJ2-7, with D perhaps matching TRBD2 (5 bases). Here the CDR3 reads CASSLERSYEQYF. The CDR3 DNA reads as TGTGCCAGCAGTTTGGAGCGGTCCTACGAGCAGTACTTC.